One and the same sample provided the 10 T cell receptor beta chains below, sequenced in a study of Graves' ophthalmopathy and Graves' hyperthyroidism. Using RNA transcripts, the TCR beta CDR3 regions were amplified. First-round RT-PCR relied on HTBI primers, and a second-round multiplex PCR came next. One entry per CDR3 protein, called by TCRdb with MiXCR from the multiplex PCR reads. Of around 1.1 million distinct CDR3 sequences listed, 35% to 45% are singletons. The sample consisted of peripheral blood or thyroid tissue (not recorded which). Source of these receptors: an adult man with Graves' hyperthyroidism.

The CDR3 spells CASSSLPDQPQHF. CDR3 DNA: TGTGCCAGCAGTTCCTTGCCCGATCAGCCCCAGCATTTT. The rearrangement links TRBV6-6 to TRBJ1-5, with D uncertain. The CDR3 is made up of 13 amino acids. The V gene's germline CDR1 is MNHNY and CDR2 SVGAGI (reference sequence). Trimming took 4 bases from V and 5 from J, leaving 9 bases between them.

Concerning this clonotype itself: The conserved phenylalanine or tryptophan is not found at the CDR3 terminus, so this likely reflects a read error. Because the CDR3's place on the DNA is in doubt, the DNA is left out and the CDR3 is given as listed by TCRdb. The chain combines TRBV9 with TRBJ2-7; the D call TRBD1 from the table was never checked on the DNA. From germline, CDR1 is SGDLS and CDR2 YYNGEE. Both ends counted, the CDR3 spans 11 residues. The CDR3 is CASSVGTGENY.

This clonotype occurred many times. The chain uses TRBV4-1 and TRBJ1-5; D gene uncertain. From germline, CDR1 is MGHRA and CDR2 YSYEKL. The CDR3 totals 15 residues. V dropped 1 base and J dropped 6 bases, with 13 bases sitting between them. CDR3 amino acids: CASSQGPSSGQPQHF. Written as DNA, the CDR3 is TGCGCCAGCAGCCAAGGACCGAGCTCAGGTCAGCCCCAGCATTTT.

Concerning this clonotype itself: Being one base from a much bigger clone, this may be a read error. V and J are TRBV19 and TRBJ1-1, with D uncertain. The V gene lost 2 bases and the J gene lost 2 bases, with 12 bases spanning the gap. Germline CDR1 LNHDA, CDR2 SQIVND (reference sequence). This CDR3 has 15 amino acids. CDR3 in DNA: TGTGCCAGTAGTATAAGCTACGGACCCAACACTGAAGCTTTCTTT. Translated: CASSISYGPNTEAFF.

This clonotype was counted many times. This sequence joins TRBV4-1 and TRBJ1-1, with D tentatively TRBD1 (5 bases). Trimming cost V 1 base and J 0 bases, with 9 bases left between them. Germline CDR1 and CDR2: MGHRA and YSYEKL. The CDR3 totals 15 residues. The CDR3 sequence is CASSQVAGMNTEAFF. CDR3 nucleotide sequence: TGCGCCAGCAGCCAAGTGGCAGGGATGAACACTGAAGCTTTCTTT.

This clonotype was observed at least ten times. This sequence joins TRBV5-1 and TRBJ1-1; TRBD1 aligns across 7 bases. This CDR3 is built from 16 residues. The junction had 6 bases not matched to a gene; V was cut back by 1 base and J by 0 bases. Germline CDR1 and CDR2: SGHRS and YFSETQ. CDR3 loop: CASSLPMGQLNTEAFF. CDR3 bases: TGCGCCAGCAGCTTGCCTATGGGACAGCTGAACACTGAAGCTTTCTTT.

As for this clonotype: An end of the junction does not agree with germline; a read error may underlie this. V and J are TRBV10-3 and TRBJ1-1; no firm D call. Germline V gives CDR1 ENHRY, CDR2 SYGVKD. The CDR3 covers 15 residues. The CDR3 nucleotides read TGTGCCATCAGTGAGTCGGTCAGGATGAACGCTGAAGCTTTCTTT. Amino acid sequence: CAISESVRMNAEAFF.

This rearrangement joins TRBV6-5 to TRBJ2-5; unclear D gene. Germline loops: CDR1 MNHEY, CDR2 SVGAGI. The CDR3 is 10 residues long. Trimming pared 8 bases from V and 11 bases from J, leaving 12 bases between. The CDR3, as DNA: TGTGCCAGCGGTGGGTTTTGGCAGTACTTC. This codes for CASGGFWQYF.

For this clonotype: A much larger clone lies a single base off, so this may be a read error. V usage is TRBV7-3 and J usage is TRBJ1-1; D perhaps matches TRBD1 (6 bases). CDR1 is SGHTA, CDR2 FQGTGA, per germline. This CDR3 comprises 15 residues. Between the trimmed V and J ends, which lost 4 bases and 0 bases, there was a span of 12 bases. CDR3 sequence reads: CASSSRGLVNTEAFF. CDR3 bases: TGTGCCAGCAGCTCCAGGGGACTTGTGAACACTGAAGCTTTCTTT.

This clonotype appeared many times. The chain links TRBV7-3 to TRBJ2-5; D may be TRBD1 (6 bases). Germline CDR1 reads SGHTA; CDR2 reads FQGTGA. The length of the CDR3 is 14 residues. The V end was cut by 5 bases, the J end by 1 base, with 11 bases between. The chain's CDR3 is CASSPEDSQETQYF. CDR3 nucleotide sequence: TGTGCCAGCAGCCCAGAGGACAGCCAAGAGACCCAGTACTTC.